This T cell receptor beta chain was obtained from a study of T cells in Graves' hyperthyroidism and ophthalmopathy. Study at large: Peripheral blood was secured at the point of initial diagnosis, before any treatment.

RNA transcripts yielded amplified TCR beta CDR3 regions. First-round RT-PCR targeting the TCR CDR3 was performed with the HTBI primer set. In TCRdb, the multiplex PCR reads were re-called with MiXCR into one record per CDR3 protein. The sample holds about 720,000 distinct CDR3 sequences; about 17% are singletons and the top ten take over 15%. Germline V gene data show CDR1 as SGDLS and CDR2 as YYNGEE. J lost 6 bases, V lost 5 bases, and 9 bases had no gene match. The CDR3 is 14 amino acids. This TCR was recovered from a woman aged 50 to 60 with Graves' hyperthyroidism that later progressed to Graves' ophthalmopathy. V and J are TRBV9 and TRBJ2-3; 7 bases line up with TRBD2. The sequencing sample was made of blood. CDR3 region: CASSALGLGDTQYF. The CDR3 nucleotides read TGTGCCAGCAGTGCCCTTGGACTAGGCGATACGCAGTATTTT.